This entry describes one T cell receptor (beta chain). These data belong to a study of blood T cell repertoires in COVID-19. Germline V CDR1 and CDR2: SGHKS, YYEKEE (reference sequence). This CDR3 is built from 16 residues. V lost 2 bases to trimming and J lost 10 bases; unmatched junction nucleotides: 9. Sequenced by immunoSEQ multiplex PCR; TCRdb stores in-frame clones only, minus some. The repertoire has 250,000 or so clones, around 89% of them found once; the top ten carry 0.75% to 1%. J is TRBJ2-3 and V is TRBV5-5; 14 bases map to TRBD2. This TCR was sampled from a middle-aged woman who had recovered from COVID-19. Sequenced material: peripheral blood. The CDR3 is CASSLGGTSGSGAQYF. CDR3 bases: TGTGCCAGCAGCTTAGGGGGGACTAGCGGGAGTGGGGCGCAGTATTTT.